Listed below are T cell receptor beta chains from one sample, sequenced in a study of blood T cell repertoires in COVID-19. Profiling relied on immunoSEQ multiplex PCR, and the TCRdb table lists in-frame clones only, not all of them. Seen here are over 85,000 clones, approximately 90% observed once, and the top ten hold approximately 2.2%. The material sequenced was peripheral blood. These receptors were taken from a human donor with active COVID-19. The donor label of this sample is uncertain. Each CDR3 is given with its conserved first and last residue. A D gene is named only where the DNA matches it firmly. Some rows have no size entry. The others give once, few or many, or a class for an expanded clone.

clone size: .
D gene: .
V gene: TRBV19
J gene: TRBJ1-5
CDR3 length: 15
CDR3 DNA: TGTGCCAGTAGTGTGGGGACAAGTAGCAATCAGCCCCAGCATTTT
CDR3 protein: CASSVGTSSNQPQHF

clone size: .
D gene: .
V gene: TRBV5-5
J gene: TRBJ2-5
CDR3 length: 14
CDR3 DNA: TGTGCCAGCAGCTTGAAACAGTCCCAAGAGACCCAGTACTTC
CDR3 protein: CASSLKQSQETQYF

clone size: .
D gene: .
V gene: TRBV5-1
J gene: TRBJ1-1
CDR3 length: 17
CDR3 DNA: TGCGCCAGCAGCTTGGCCTGGCCGACGGACGGGGACACTGAAGCTTTCTTT
CDR3 protein: CASSLAWPTDGDTEAFF

clone size: .
D gene: .
V gene: TRBV7-3
J gene: TRBJ1-1
CDR3 length: 14
CDR3 DNA: TGTGCCAGCAGCCAAACCGACAGAAACACTGAAGCTTTCTTT
CDR3 protein: CASSQTDRNTEAFF

clone size: .
D gene: .
V gene: TRBV6-5
J gene: TRBJ2-3
CDR3 length: 15
CDR3 DNA: TGTGCCAGCAGTTCGAGGGGGTCCGTGGCAGATACGCAGTATTTT
CDR3 protein: CASSSRGSVADTQYF

clone size: .
D gene: TRBD1
V gene: TRBV9
J gene: TRBJ1-1
CDR3 length: 13
CDR3 DNA: TGTGCCAGCAGCCGATCCCAGACAGGGCCGACTTTCTTT
CDR3 protein: CASSRSQTGPTFF

clone size: .
D gene: .
V gene: TRBV6-2/TRBV6-3
J gene: TRBJ2-5
CDR3 length: 17
CDR3 DNA: TGTGCCAGCAGTCAATGGAGGGGTTCCAGCGCGAGGGAGACCCAGTACTTC
CDR3 protein: CASSQWRGSSARETQYF

clone size: once
D gene: TRBD1
V gene: TRBV3-1/TRBV3-2
J gene: TRBJ2-5
CDR3 length: 16
CDR3 DNA: TGTGCCAGCAGCCAAGACTACGGCCAGGGGGTGGAGACCCAGTACTTC
CDR3 protein: CASSQDYGQGVETQYF

clone size: .
D gene: .
V gene: TRBV19
J gene: TRBJ2-2
CDR3 length: 15
CDR3 DNA: TGTGCCAGTAGTATAAGCAGGGAGAACACCGGGGAGCTGTTTTTT
CDR3 protein: CASSISRENTGELFF

clone size: .
D gene: .
V gene: TRBV5-1
J gene: TRBJ1-2
CDR3 length: 14
CDR3 DNA: TGCGCCAGCAGCTTCGGCCAGGGAAGCTATGGCTACACCTTC
CDR3 protein: CASSFGQGSYGYTF

clone size: .
D gene: TRBD1
V gene: TRBV7-2
J gene: TRBJ2-7
CDR3 length: 15
CDR3 DNA: TGTGCCAGCAGCTTAGCTCACGGACAGGGCCACGAGCAGTACTTC
CDR3 protein: CASSLAHGQGHEQYF

clone size: .
D gene: TRBD1
V gene: TRBV3-1/TRBV3-2
J gene: TRBJ1-4
CDR3 length: 13
CDR3 DNA: TGTGCCAGCAGCAGGGGGCTGGATGAAAAACTGTTTTTT
CDR3 protein: CASSRGLDEKLFF

clone size: .
D gene: TRBD1
V gene: TRBV28
J gene: TRBJ2-3
CDR3 length: 15
CDR3 DNA: TGTGCCAGCAGTTTAGACAGGGGGCCCAGAGATACGCAGTATTTT
CDR3 protein: CASSLDRGPRDTQYF

clone size: .
D gene: TRBD2
V gene: TRBV13
J gene: TRBJ2-3
CDR3 length: 17
CDR3 DNA: TGTGCCAGCAGCTCATCCGGAGCGGGGGAAAGCACAGATACGCAGTATTTT
CDR3 protein: CASSSSGAGESTDTQYF

clone size: few
D gene: .
V gene: TRBV2
J gene: TRBJ2-1
CDR3 length: 13
CDR3 DNA: TGTGCCAGCCTGGGGGGGGACAAGGATGAGCAGTTCTTC
CDR3 protein: CASLGGDKDEQFF

clone size: .
D gene: TRBD1
V gene: TRBV7-2
J gene: TRBJ1-2
CDR3 length: 13
CDR3 DNA: TGTGCCAGCAGCTGGACAGGGGGCTATGGCTACACCTTC
CDR3 protein: CASSWTGGYGYTF

clone size: few
D gene: TRBD2
V gene: TRBV9
J gene: TRBJ2-7
CDR3 length: 15
CDR3 DNA: TGTGCCAGCAGCGTAGATGCGGGGGGACTATACGAGCAGTACTTC
CDR3 protein: CASSVDAGGLYEQYF

clone size: .
D gene: TRBD2
V gene: TRBV7-3
J gene: TRBJ2-3
CDR3 length: 14
CDR3 DNA: TGTGCCAGCAGCTTAACCGGGAGGACAGATACGCAGTATTTT
CDR3 protein: CASSLTGRTDTQYF

clone size: .
D gene: TRBD2
V gene: TRBV6-5
J gene: TRBJ2-7
CDR3 length: 16
CDR3 DNA: TGTGCCAGCAGTTACCGGCGGGGAGGGTATAGCTACGAGCAGTACTTC
CDR3 protein: CASSYRRGGYSYEQYF

clone size: few
D gene: .
V gene: TRBV18
J gene: TRBJ2-6
CDR3 length: 19
CDR3 DNA: TGTGCCAGCTCCATGGTCGGGGGGCCCACCCGCTCTGGGGCCAACGTCCTGACTTTC
CDR3 protein: CASSMVGGPTRSGANVLTF

clone size: .
D gene: TRBD2
V gene: TRBV2
J gene: TRBJ2-1
CDR3 length: 19
CDR3 DNA: TGTGCCAGCAGTGAAGCGCCGTTGGCTAGCGGGGGGAGATTCGATGAGCAGTTCTTC
CDR3 protein: CASSEAPLASGGRFDEQFF

clone size: .
D gene: TRBD2
V gene: TRBV7-2
J gene: TRBJ2-1
CDR3 length: 15
CDR3 DNA: TGTGCCAGCAGCTTAGATCCAGCGGGGGGGACTGAGCAGTTCTTC
CDR3 protein: CASSLDPAGGTEQFF

clone size: .
D gene: TRBD2
V gene: TRBV4-2
J gene: TRBJ2-1
CDR3 length: 16
CDR3 DNA: TGTGCCAGCAGCCAAATGGGGCGGGGGGGCAGGAATGAGCAGTTCTTC
CDR3 protein: CASSQMGRGGRNEQFF

clone size: .
D gene: TRBD1
V gene: TRBV6-4
J gene: TRBJ2-3
CDR3 length: 16
CDR3 DNA: TGTGCCAGCAGTGACCAACAGGGGAGCAGCACAGATACGCAGTATTTT
CDR3 protein: CASSDQQGSSTDTQYF

clone size: .
D gene: TRBD1
V gene: TRBV12-5
J gene: TRBJ1-2
CDR3 length: 18
CDR3 DNA: TGTGCTAGTGGTTTGGCAATACAGACAGGGCCCGCGCGCGATGGCTACACCTTC
CDR3 protein: CASGLAIQTGPARDGYTF

clone size: .
D gene: TRBD1
V gene: TRBV13
J gene: TRBJ1-1
CDR3 length: 16
CDR3 DNA: TGTGCCAGCAGCTGGGGACAGGGGAGGTTGAAGACTGAAGCTTTCTTT
CDR3 protein: CASSWGQGRLKTEAFF

clone size: .
D gene: TRBD2
V gene: TRBV27
J gene: TRBJ2-1
CDR3 length: 13
CDR3 DNA: TGTGCCAGCAGTTTACTAGCGGGGGCCAAAGAGTTCTTC
CDR3 protein: CASSLLAGAKEFF

clone size: .
D gene: .
V gene: TRBV2
J gene: TRBJ1-1
CDR3 length: 12
CDR3 DNA: TGTGCCAGCAGTGGGAGGCTGGCTGAAGCTTTCTTT
CDR3 protein: CASSGRLAEAFF

clone size: .
D gene: .
V gene: TRBV11-2
J gene: TRBJ1-6
CDR3 length: 15
CDR3 DNA: TGTGCCAGCACCTTAACAACCGTTCATAATTCACCCCTCCACTTT
CDR3 protein: CASTLTTVHNSPLHF

clone size: .
D gene: .
V gene: TRBV19
J gene: TRBJ1-1
CDR3 length: 14
CDR3 DNA: TGTGCCAGTACCCACCGACGGAGCCCAACTGAAGCTTTCTTT
CDR3 protein: CASTHRRSPTEAFF

clone size: .
D gene: TRBD1
V gene: TRBV3-1/TRBV3-2
J gene: TRBJ1-1
CDR3 length: 14
CDR3 DNA: TGTGCCAGCAGCCAAGTGGACAGGGACGGGGCGGCTTTCTTT
CDR3 protein: CASSQVDRDGAAFF

clone size: .
D gene: TRBD1
V gene: TRBV27
J gene: TRBJ1-5
CDR3 length: 16
CDR3 DNA: TGTGCCAGCAGTGTCAGGGGGGCACGTGGCAATCAGCCCCAGCATTTT
CDR3 protein: CASSVRGARGNQPQHF

clone size: .
D gene: .
V gene: TRBV6-5
J gene: TRBJ1-1
CDR3 length: 14
CDR3 DNA: TGTGCCAGCAGACCCCCTGGGGGGGACACTGAAGCTTTCTTT
CDR3 protein: CASRPPGGDTEAFF

clone size: .
D gene: .
V gene: TRBV6-5
J gene: TRBJ2-7
CDR3 length: 15
CDR3 DNA: TGTGCCAGCAGTAAGGGGGTGCCCGGGGTCAACGAGCAGTACTTC
CDR3 protein: CASSKGVPGVNEQYF

clone size: once
D gene: .
V gene: TRBV5-4
J gene: TRBJ2-2
CDR3 length: 15
CDR3 DNA: TGTGCCAGCAGCTTCAAGACAGTGAACACCGGGGAGCTGTTTTTT
CDR3 protein: CASSFKTVNTGELFF

clone size: .
D gene: .
V gene: TRBV23-1
J gene: TRBJ2-5
CDR3 length: 14
CDR3 DNA: TGCGCCAGCAGTCAATGGGCCCTACAAGAGACCCAGTACTTC
CDR3 protein: CASSQWALQETQYF

clone size: .
D gene: TRBD1
V gene: TRBV5-5
J gene: TRBJ2-1
CDR3 length: 15
CDR3 DNA: TGTGCCAGCAGCTTGGCGACAGGGGTAATCAATGAGCAGTTCTTC
CDR3 protein: CASSLATGVINEQFF

clone size: .
D gene: .
V gene: TRBV19
J gene: TRBJ2-5
CDR3 length: 13
CDR3 DNA: TGTGCCAGTAGCCGACAGCCCTCGGGGACCCAGTACTTC
CDR3 protein: CASSRQPSGTQYF

clone size: .
D gene: .
V gene: TRBV5-6
J gene: TRBJ2-1
CDR3 length: 15
CDR3 DNA: TGTGCCAGCAGCGCGGGACAGTCTTCCTACAATGAGCAGTTCTTC
CDR3 protein: CASSAGQSSYNEQFF

clone size: .
D gene: .
V gene: TRBV3-1/TRBV3-2
J gene: TRBJ2-3
CDR3 length: 15
CDR3 DNA: TGTGCCAGCAGCCTCCTGCCCCTAGCGACAGATACGCAGTATTTT
CDR3 protein: CASSLLPLATDTQYF